This passage covers 12 T cell receptor beta chains from one sample sequenced in a study of blood T cell repertoires in COVID-19. Assay used: immunoSEQ multiplex PCR; TCRdb lists only in-frame clones, some missing. Here the sample spans around 460,000 clones, about 87% being singletons. Sequencing input: peripheral blood. The source of these receptors is a man between 18 and 29 years old with COVID-19, enrolled during active disease.

The chain employs TRBV5-3 and TRBJ2-7; D is undetermined. TRBV5-3 is reported as an ORF; its role is uncertain. This CDR3 comprises 17 residues. V lost 0 bases and J 0 bases, leaving 16 bases between the germline ends. Here the CDR3 reads CARSLGGHSALSYEQYF. CDR3 nucleotides: TGTGCCAGAAGCTTGGGTGGGCACTCAGCTCTCTCCTACGAGCAGTACTTC.

This chain uses TRBV5-1 with TRBJ2-3; 7 bases match TRBD2. The CDR3 has 15 amino acids. Germline assignment: CDR1 SGHRS and CDR2 YFSETQ. The J segment lost 4 bases and the V segment lost 0 bases, leaving 5 bases of the junction unmatched. The CDR3 is CASSLARERADTQYF. DNA for the CDR3: TGCGCCAGCAGCTTGGCGCGGGAGCGGGCAGATACGCAGTATTTT.

The V gene is TRBV19, the J gene TRBJ2-1; 9 nucleotides agree with TRBD2. CDR3 length equals 14 residues. V was clipped by 2 bases and J by 6 bases; unmatched bases: 2. Germline lookup yields CDR1 LNHDA and CDR2 SQIVND (reference sequence). The CDR3 sequence is CASSISSGSNEQFF. As DNA, the CDR3 is TGTGCCAGTAGTATAAGTAGCGGGAGCAATGAGCAGTTCTTC.

The chain combines TRBV6-4 with TRBJ2-7; no firm D call. This CDR3 comprises 15 residues. The V gene's germline CDR1 is MRHNA and CDR2 SNTAGT. Trimming took off 5 bases at V and 0 bases at J, with 14 bases between the two ends. The CDR3 region has the DNA TGTGCCAGCAGTCCTTTGGGCGATAGCTCCTACGAGCAGTACTTC. Translation gives CASSPLGDSSYEQYF.

The chain employs TRBV30 and TRBJ1-4, with a tentative D call TRBD1 (5 bases). Trimming removed 6 bases at V and 5 bases at J, with 13 bases between. This CDR3 comprises 13 residues. Germline loops: CDR1 GTSNPN, CDR2 SVGIG (reference sequence). CDR3 amino acids: CACKDSDNEKLFF. The CDR3 bases are TGTGCCTGCAAAGACAGCGACAATGAAAAACTGTTTTTT.

The chain joins TRBV30 to TRBJ2-5; tentative D call: TRBD2 (6 bases). The germline V gene has CDR1 GTSNPN and CDR2 SVGIG (reference sequence). CDR3 length equals 14 residues. The V end was cut by 0 bases, the J end by 7 bases, with 15 bases between. This chain's CDR3 is CAWSVPRGWGTQYF. DNA of the CDR3: TGTGCCTGGAGTGTACCGCGGGGCTGGGGGACCCAGTACTTC.

This clone was seen just once. The CDR3 is CAIRGTANTEAFF. The CDR3 nucleotides are TGTGCCATCAGAGGGACAGCGAACACTGAAGCTTTCTTT. This chain uses TRBV10-3 with TRBJ1-1, with 7 bases aligning to TRBD1. V dropped 6 bases and J dropped 1; count of bases not matched to a gene: 2. Germline V gene lookup returns CDR1 ENHRY and CDR2 SYGVKD. This CDR3 contains 13 residues.

This chain connects TRBV5-1 to TRBJ2-5, with 7 positions matching TRBD2. CDR3 length: 16 residues. Losses at the gene ends were 4 bases for V and 2 bases for J; bases not matched to a gene: 11. In germline, CDR1 is SGHRS, CDR2 YFSETQ. The CDR3 here is CASSGLRLADQETQYF. The CDR3 DNA reads as TGCGCCAGCAGCGGCCTGAGGCTAGCGGATCAAGAGACCCAGTACTTC.

The chain combines TRBV2 with TRBJ2-3, with 8 bases lining up with TRBD1. This CDR3 has 15 amino acids. The V segment lost 5 bases and the J segment 4 bases; nucleotides outside the gene matches: 8. Germline CDR1 is SNHLY and CDR2 is FYNNEI. CDR3 region: CASSRAGGIADTQYF. The CDR3 DNA follows: TGTGCCAGCAGTCGGGCAGGGGGCATCGCAGATACGCAGTATTTT.

This clone was counted many times. The chain couples TRBV5-5 to TRBJ1-2; D remains unclear. V lost 4 bases and J 3 bases, leaving 19 bases between the germline ends. The CDR3 consists of 16 residues. Germline loops: CDR1 SGHKS, CDR2 YYEKEE (reference sequence). The CDR3 DNA reads TGTGCCAGCAGCCCGGAAGGCGGCGGAACTCACTATGGCTACACCTTC. It specifies CASSPEGGGTHYGYTF.

The chain links TRBV19 to TRBJ1-5, with TRBD1 as a possible D gene (5 bases). This CDR3 comprises 14 residues. V gave up 7 bases and J gave up 5 bases, with 15 bases separating them. Germline CDR1 is LNHDA and CDR2 is SQIVND (reference sequence). CDR3 protein: CASTVTGGHQPQHF. In DNA form, the CDR3 reads TGTGCCAGTACCGTAACAGGTGGTCATCAGCCCCAGCATTTT.

The V call is TRBV2, the J call TRBJ1-2; maybe TRBD1 (6 bases). CDR3 size: 14 residues. Germline CDR1 SNHLY, CDR2 FYNNEI. Trimming removed 8 bases at V and 4 bases at J, with 17 bases between. The CDR3 is CASRSGDPLYGYTF. The CDR3 DNA reads as TGTGCCAGCCGGTCAGGGGATCCCCTCTATGGCTACACCTTC. The whole variable domain, remainder taken from reference TRBV2 and TRBJ1-2, is EPEVTQTPSHQVTQMGQEVILRCVPISNHLYFYWYRQILGQKVEFLVSFYNNEISEKSEIFDDQFSVERPDGSNFTLKIRSTKLEDSAMYFCASRSGDPLYGYTFGSGTRLTVV.